The 28 T cell receptor beta chains presented below share a single source sample, sequenced in a study of T cells in localized non-small cell lung cancer. Repertoires were generated with immunoSEQ multiplex PCR, while TCRdb's copy carries only in-frame clones and drops some. The data show a few thousand clones, 37% seen once. The sequenced sample was normal lung tissue next to the tumor, obtained before any cancer treatment. All receptors derive from a woman aged 35 to 70 with stage II squamous cell lung carcinoma.

The V gene is TRBV6-8, the J gene TRBJ1-3, with D hard to call. Germline CDR1 is MNHGY and CDR2 is SAAAGT. The V and J ends lost 5 bases and 0 bases respectively, with 14 bases between them. The CDR3 covers 16 residues. The CDR3 region is CASSHPRQISGNTIYF. CDR3 sequence (DNA): TGTGCCAGCAGTCACCCCCGGCAGATCTCTGGAAACACCATATATTTT.

The chain couples TRBV11-3 to TRBJ2-7, with 13 bases fitting TRBD2. The CDR3 is 16 amino acids. The junction had 8 bases not matched to a gene; V was cut back by 4 bases and J by 5 bases. CDR1 and CDR2 (germline): SGHNT, YENEEA. The CDR3 loop is CASSSGLAGALDEQYF. CDR3 nucleotide sequence: TGTGCCAGCAGCTCCGGACTAGCGGGAGCGTTAGACGAGCAGTACTTC.

This sequence joins TRBV19 and TRBJ1-1; no clear D gene. This CDR3 comprises 13 residues. V was pared by 7 bases and J by 1 base, with 10 bases between. Germline values: CDR1 LNHDA, CDR2 SQIVND (reference sequence). CDR3 loop: CASNYGANTEAFF. CDR3 coding DNA: TGTGCCAGTAACTATGGAGCGAACACTGAAGCTTTCTTT. Complete variable domain (other parts from reference TRBV19 and TRBJ1-1): DGGITQSPKYLFRKEGQNVTLSCEQNLNHDAMYWYRQDPGQGLRLIYYSQIVNDFQKGDIAEGYSVSREKKESFPLTVTSAQKNPTAFYLCASNYGANTEAFFGQGTRLTVV.

J is TRBJ2-1 and V is TRBV28; D is ambiguous. This CDR3 has 13 amino acids. Germline V gives CDR1 MDHEN, CDR2 SYDVKM. Trimming left V 5 bases short and J 11 bases short, with 16 bases between. The CDR3, as DNA: TGTGCCAGCAGTCCAGCCCCCCACATGCAGCAGTTCTTC. It codes for CASSPAPHMQQFF.

V and J are TRBV18 and TRBJ1-2, with 8 nucleotides matching TRBD1. Germline-derived CDR1 and CDR2 are KGHSH and LQKENI. The J segment lost 6 bases and the V segment lost 8 bases, leaving 8 bases of the junction unmatched. The CDR3 consists of 13 residues. The chain's CDR3 is CASVLTGENGYTF. CDR3 nucleotides: TGTGCCAGCGTACTGACAGGGGAGAATGGCTACACCTTC.

This chain uses TRBV7-7 with TRBJ2-2; no reliable D call. The CDR3 covers 15 residues. Trimming took off 0 bases at V and 8 bases at J, with 13 bases between the two ends. In germline, CDR1 is SSHAT, CDR2 FNYEAQ (reference sequence). The CDR3 region has the DNA TGTGCCAGCAGCTTAGCGCTAATGACTCAGGGGGAGCTGTTTTTT. It is translated as CASSLALMTQGELFF.

V usage is TRBV19 and J usage is TRBJ2-4; TRBD2 matches 13 bases. This CDR3 is 18 amino acids long. After removal of 6 bases from V and 4 bases from J, the junction contained 12 bases not matched to a gene. Per the germline V gene, CDR1 is LNHDA and CDR2 is SQIVND (reference sequence). The CDR3, as DNA: TGTGCCAGTAGAACGGGACTAGCGGGGCGACATGGGAAAAACATTCAGTACTTC. Protein: CASRTGLAGRHGKNIQYF.

The V gene is TRBV6-8, the J gene TRBJ1-1; no firm D call. This CDR3 is built from 15 residues. Germline V gives CDR1 MNHGY, CDR2 SAAAGT. Trimming left V 4 bases short and J 0 bases short, with 12 bases between. This chain's CDR3 is CASSSTSGMNTEAFF. CDR3 bases: TGTGCCAGCAGTTCAACGTCGGGAATGAACACTGAAGCTTTCTTT.

The V call is TRBV10-2, the J call TRBJ2-4; 7 nucleotides align to TRBD2. Trimming took 9 bases from V and 7 from J; bases not matched to a gene: 15. Germline V gene lookup returns CDR1 WSHSY and CDR2 SAAADI. The CDR3 spans 15 residues. The CDR3 coding sequence is TGCGCCAGTGCAGACCAGGGAGGGGAGCAGAACATTCAGTACTTC. It specifies CASADQGGEQNIQYF.

The chain employs TRBV14 and TRBJ2-1; D is unresolved. The CDR3 consists of 14 residues. V lost 0 bases to trimming and J lost 10 bases, with 13 bases between them. The germline V gene encodes CDR1 SGHDN and CDR2 FVKESK. Here the CDR3 reads CASSQDYLVREQFF. The CDR3, as DNA: TGTGCCAGCAGCCAAGATTACCTGGTACGGGAGCAGTTCTTC.

This clone is medium-sized (0.01 to 0.1%) within its sample. The chain joins TRBV11-3 to TRBJ2-1, with 8 nucleotides matching TRBD2. The junction had 8 bases not matched to a gene; V was cut back by 0 bases and J by 4 bases. This CDR3 has 17 amino acids. Germline CDR1 is SGHNT and CDR2 is YENEEA. Here the CDR3 reads CASSLDSRTSGYNEQFF. Here the CDR3 DNA reads TGTGCCAGCAGCTTAGATTCGCGAACTAGCGGATACAATGAGCAGTTCTTC.

This clone was observed a handful of times. This chain uses TRBV9 with TRBJ2-3; D gene unclear. The CDR3 contains 16 residues. CDR1 and CDR2 from the germline V gene are SGDLS and YYNGEE. Trimming removed 0 bases at V and 0 bases at J, with 11 bases between. CDR3 bases: TGTGCCAGCAGCGTAGCTAGGAGCACTAGCACAGATACGCAGTATTTT. It is translated as CASSVARSTSTDTQYF.

This chain connects TRBV29-1 to TRBJ2-3, with D possibly matching TRBD2 (7 bases). Germline-derived CDR1 and CDR2 are SQVTM and ANQGSEA. This CDR3 region has 14 residues. V was clipped by 7 bases and J by 0 bases, with 14 bases between them. In nucleotides, the CDR3 is TGCAGCGGACGACGGGGGGCCAGCACAGATACGCAGTATTTT. It codes for CSGRRGASTDTQYF.

The chain has TRBV14 and TRBJ1-4, with 7 bases that match TRBD1. Germline V CDR1 and CDR2: SGHDN, FVKESK. V lost 4 bases to trimming and J lost 11 bases; unmatched junction nucleotides: 1. This CDR3 is built from 11 residues. In nucleotides, the CDR3 is TGTGCCAGCAGCCCAGGGGGGAAACTGTTTTTT. Translated: CASSPGGKLFF.

A note on this clone: This specimen includes other DNA sequences encoding the same CDR3. The chain has TRBV19 and TRBJ1-3; D is unclear. With 4 bases removed from V and 4 bases from J, the gap between germline ends came to 8 bases. This CDR3 has 13 amino acids. Germline CDR1 and CDR2: LNHDA and SQIVND (reference sequence). The CDR3 DNA reads TGTGCCAGTAGTACCAGTCCCGGAAACACCATATATTTT. As protein: CASSTSPGNTIYF.

This clone was seen more than once but under ten times. The genes are TRBV4-1 and TRBJ2-7; no reliable D call. The germline V and J ends were trimmed by 3 bases and 2 bases, with 11 bases remaining between them. The germline V gene has CDR1 MGHRA and CDR2 YSYEKL. CDR3 length equals 14 residues. The chain's CDR3 is CASSQNTEPYEQYF. For the CDR3, the DNA is TGCGCCAGCAGCCAGAACACAGAGCCCTACGAGCAGTACTTC.

J is TRBJ1-4 and V is TRBV15; the match to TRBD1 covers 10 bases. Germline lookup yields CDR1 LNHNV and CDR2 YYDKDF (reference sequence). J lost 14 bases, V lost 5 bases, and 11 bases had no gene match. This CDR3 is 14 amino acids long. The CDR3 DNA is TGTGCCACCAGCCAAGACAGGGGGCGCAATCAGCTGTTTTTT. It codes for CATSQDRGRNQLFF.

This clone has a handful of counts. The chain combines TRBV11-3 with TRBJ2-5; 7 bases line up with TRBD1. The junction had 8 bases not matched to a gene; V was cut back by 4 bases and J by 3 bases. The V gene's germline CDR1 is SGHNT and CDR2 YENEEA. This CDR3 has 15 amino acids. CDR3 nucleotide sequence: TGTGCCAGCAGCTCGAATCCGGGGACAGAAGAGACCCAGTACTTC. It translates to CASSSNPGTEETQYF. The whole variable domain, filled in from reference TRBV11-3 and TRBJ2-5, reads EAGVVQSPRYKIIEKKQPVAFWCNPISGHNTLYWYLQNLGQGPELLIRYENEEAVDDSQLPKDRFSAERLKGVDSTLKIQPAELGDSAVYLCASSSNPGTEETQYFGPGTRLLVL.

This clone was seen more than once but under ten times. The rearrangement links TRBV29-1 to TRBJ2-3; D gene uncertain. V was trimmed by 7 bases and J by 2 bases, leaving 16 bases between them. Germline V gives CDR1 SQVTM, CDR2 ANQGSEA. This CDR3 region has 14 residues. This CDR3 is CSGLARHYTDTQYF. The CDR3 DNA reads as TGCAGCGGCCTGGCTAGACATTACACAGATACGCAGTATTTT.

V is TRBV6-8 and J is TRBJ2-5; 10 positions match TRBD2. Per germline, CDR1 MNHGY and CDR2 SAAAGT. This CDR3 has 13 amino acids. V shed 6 bases and J 4 bases; nucleotides not matched to a gene: 2. CDR3 nucleotides: TGTGCCAGCAGGCTAGCGGGAGCAGAGACCCAGTACTTC. It translates to CASRLAGAETQYF.

The gene calls are TRBV6-1 and TRBJ2-7; D possibly corresponds to TRBD1 (6 bases). The CDR3 has 15 amino acids. Germline values: CDR1 MNHNS, CDR2 SASEGT. V shed 1 base and J shed 1 base, with 11 bases lying between them. CDR3 bases: TGTGCCAGCAGTGAAGGACAGGTCCGGTCCTACGAGCAGTACGTC. Translating gives CASSEGQVRSYEQYV.

This clone was counted only a few times. The chain combines TRBV6-8 with TRBJ2-1; D possibly corresponds to TRBD1 (5 bases). V was shortened by 5 bases and J by 1 base, with 15 bases between the two germline ends. The germline V gene encodes CDR1 MNHGY and CDR2 SAAAGT. The CDR3 contains 16 residues. CDR3 in amino acids: CASSVAGMGSYNEQFF. The CDR3 DNA reads TGTGCCAGCAGTGTGGCAGGGATGGGGTCCTACAATGAGCAGTTCTTC.

The chain recombines TRBV19 with TRBJ1-1; TRBD1 is a possible D gene (5 bases). The CDR3 is 12 residues long. Trimming left V 8 bases short and J 11 bases short, with 18 bases between. Germline-derived CDR1 and CDR2 are LNHDA and SQIVND (reference sequence). DNA for the CDR3: TGTGCCAGTGTTTCGGGGGGAAGACGCGCTTTCTTT. It is translated as CASVSGGRRAFF.

A few counts support this clone. The chain recombines TRBV11-3 with TRBJ1-2; 8 nucleotides line up with TRBD1. Germline V CDR1 and CDR2: SGHNT, YENEEA. This CDR3 is built from 14 residues. V lost 5 bases to trimming and J lost 2 bases; unmatched junction nucleotides: 4. The CDR3 sequence is CASSPTGANYGYTF. For the CDR3, the DNA is TGTGCCAGCAGCCCGACAGGGGCGAACTATGGCTACACCTTC.

This clone was counted a few times. The rearrangement links TRBV29-1 to TRBJ1-1; D remains unclear. V dropped 4 bases and J dropped 4 bases, with 10 bases sitting between them. CDR3 size: 12 residues. The germline V gene encodes CDR1 SQVTM and CDR2 ANQGSEA. The CDR3 is CSVVGFSTEAFF. CDR3 nucleotides: TGCAGCGTTGTAGGATTCAGCACTGAAGCTTTCTTT.

This clone is medium-sized by share. The V gene is TRBV11-3, the J gene TRBJ2-7, with 9 positions matching TRBD2. The CDR3 spans 15 residues. After removal of 1 base from V and 2 bases from J, the junction contained 3 bases not matched to a gene. In germline, CDR1 is SGHNT, CDR2 YENEEA. The CDR3 region has the DNA TGTGCCAGCAGCTTAGGCGGGAGGGGAACCTACGAGCAGTACTTC. Amino acids: CASSLGGRGTYEQYF.

In this sample, this clone turned up a few times. This chain joins TRBV11-3 and TRBJ1-2; D is possibly TRBD1 (6 bases). Trimming took 5 bases from V and 4 from J, leaving 14 bases between them. The CDR3 loop spans 14 amino acids. Germline V gives CDR1 SGHNT, CDR2 YENEEA. CDR3 nucleotides: TGTGCCAGCAGCGCAGACAGGTGGGGCTATGGCTACACCTTC. Protein sequence: CASSADRWGYGYTF.

This clone was seen only a few times. This chain uses TRBV6-8 with TRBJ1-1; a possible D gene is TRBD1 (6 bases). The V end was cut by 6 bases, the J end by 7 bases, with 12 bases between. The CDR3 has 12 residues. The V gene's germline CDR1 is MNHGY and CDR2 SAAAGT. In DNA form, the CDR3 reads TGTGCCAGCAGCGCCGACAGGAATGAAGCTTTCTTT. This gives the protein CASSADRNEAFF.